The T cell receptor (beta chain) under discussion was sequenced for a study of T-cell reconstitution after alpha-beta-depleted transplantation in children. J gave up 0 bases and V 4 bases, and 11 bases lay outside the gene matches. Germline values: CDR1 SGHTA, CDR2 FQGNSA. The CDR3 is 18 amino acids. In this sample, this clonotype turned up a few times. Its antigen is not known. Findings of the study overall: Several hundred expanded graft clones reportedly gave rise to the alpha-beta T cells present about two months after transplant.

It was with unique molecular identifiers that the TCRbeta library was prepared. TCRdb processed the PCR reads anew with MiXCR; each CDR3 protein has one entry. The sample has roughly 400,000 distinct CDR3 sequences, 43% seen once. The sequences come from PBMCs, collected before TCRalphabeta/CD19-depleted stem cell transplant. This TCR was recovered from a girl aged 2 to 9 with aplastic anemia, due to receive a stem cell transplant. This chain joins TRBV7-2 and TRBJ2-3; the match to TRBD2 covers 9 bases. The CDR3 bases are TGTGCCAGCAGCTCATCGACTAGCGGCTACACTAGCACAGATACGCAGTATTTT. Translating gives CASSSSTSGYTSTDTQYF.